The clone carrying this T cell receptor (beta chain) was picked up a small number of times. Its antigen is unknown. Germline V CDR1 and CDR2: DFQATT, SNEGSKA (reference sequence). The CDR3 sequence is 18 residues long. V was clipped by 0 bases and J by 5 bases, with 25 bases between them. The sample originates from a study of CD8 T cells in ankylosing spondylitis. The study's findings and limits: Some motif variants were previously reported in reactive arthritis synovial fluid and blood.

It was by quantitative 5'-RACE with molecular barcodes that TCR beta libraries were made. TCRdb reanalysed the 5' RACE reads using MiXCR and keeps one entry per CDR3 protein. The table includes 350,000 to 400,000 distinct CDR3 sequences, 20% to 25% detected once. The chain combines TRBV20-1 with TRBJ2-5; possibly TRBD1 for D (6 bases). Material for sequencing was blood, either unsorted or a sorted T cell fraction (not recorded which). The receptor comes from a male donor with ankylosing spondylitis or in good health (not recorded which). The CDR3 DNA reads TGCAGTGCTAGAGATGATGAGGTTGACCAGGGGCCCCTTGAGACCCAGTACTTC. This gives the protein CSARDDEVDQGPLETQYF.